This T cell receptor (beta chain) was recovered during a study of blood T cell repertoires in COVID-19. Across the study: COVID-19 samples collected from the United States, Italy and Spain covered acute and convalescent phases. T cells, B-cell-depleted T cells, or PBMCs supplied cDNA or gDNA.

This CDR3 has 17 residues. J was trimmed by 1 base and V by 0 bases; bases with no gene match: 7. Germline V lookup: CDR1 MGHRA, CDR2 YSYEKL. Authors' analysis steps: How many nucleated cells were present was estimated from reference gene primer amplification. Using immunoSEQ multiplex PCR, the repertoire was profiled, and TCRdb retains in-frame clones only, with some absent. The DNA was the basis for D and trimming; V, J and clone size are from that table. The sample carries tens of thousands of clones, 88% recorded once. This TCR was recovered from a man aged 60 to 69 with active COVID-19. Sequencing was carried out using peripheral blood. The chain links TRBV4-1 to TRBJ2-3; TRBD2 matches 7 bases. For the CDR3, the DNA is TGCGCCAGCAGCCAAGACCCGGGAGGATATGGCACAGATACGCAGTATTTT. This gives the protein CASSQDPGGYGTDTQYF.